These 28 T cell receptor beta chains came from one sample sequenced in a study of blood T cell repertoires in COVID-19 (dated by TCRdb to 2018 to 2020). The library relied on the immunoSEQ multiplex PCR assay. Drawn from immuneACCESS, this table holds only the in-frame rearrangements with V and J called that TCRdb kept. Clones are partly lost; checked studies trace under half to an unresolved V gene and leave the rest unexplained. The sample yields tens of thousands of clones; 88% were counted once. 5.5% to 7.5% of the sample is held by the ten biggest clonotypes. The specimen was peripheral blood. The origin of the receptors is a human donor in a cohort sampled during active COVID-19.

The V and J genes are TRBV6-6 and TRBJ2-7; 12 bases line up with TRBD2. Germline V gene lookup returns CDR1 MNHNY and CDR2 SVGAGI (reference sequence). This CDR3 has 14 residues. Unmatched junction bases numbered 3, after V lost 6 bases and J lost 3 bases. CDR3 region: CASSRGLAGYEQYF. CDR3 nucleotides: TGTGCCAGCAGCCGGGGACTAGCGGGCTACGAGCAGTACTTC.

The V gene is TRBV3-1 (or the pseudogene TRBV3-2), the J gene TRBJ2-7, with D perhaps matching TRBD1 (6 bases). V was pared by 5 bases and J by 5 bases, with 22 bases between. CDR3 length equals 16 residues. Germline CDR1 LGHDT, CDR2 YNNKEL (reference sequence). CDR3 sequence reads: CASSSRWLGGGNEQYF. The CDR3 DNA sequence: TGTGCCAGCAGCTCAAGATGGCTAGGGGGTGGCAACGAGCAGTACTTC.

The chain is built from TRBV19 and TRBJ2-4; perhaps TRBD1 as D (5 bases). The CDR3 runs 13 residues. V was trimmed by 9 bases and J by 0 bases, leaving 9 bases between them. Germline V lookup: CDR1 LNHDA, CDR2 SQIVND (reference sequence). The CDR3 nucleotides read TGTGCCAGGACAGAACTAGCCAAAAACATTCAGTACTTC. Protein: CARTELAKNIQYF.

This clone was counted only a few times. The rearrangement links TRBV7-2 to TRBJ1-3; unclear D gene. Germline V gene lookup returns CDR1 SGHTA and CDR2 FQGNSA. Between the trimmed V and J ends, which lost 2 bases and 7 bases, there was a span of 9 bases. CDR3 length equals 13 residues. The CDR3 reads CASSLRVDNTIYF. As DNA, the CDR3 is TGTGCCAGCAGCTTACGCGTAGATAACACCATATATTTT. Combining the CDR3 with reference TRBV7-2 and TRBJ1-3 gives the whole variable domain GAGVSQSPSNKVTEKGKDVELRCDPISGHTALYWYRQSLGQGLEFLIYFQGNSAPDKSGLPSDRFSAERTGGSVSTLTIQRTQQEDSAVYLCASSLRVDNTIYFGEGSWLTVV.

The chain carries TRBV6-5 and TRBJ1-5, with D possibly being TRBD1 (5 bases). CDR1 and CDR2 from the germline V gene are MNHEY and SVGAGI. Trimming left V 6 bases short and J 9 bases short, with 12 bases between. The CDR3 consists of 12 residues. The CDR3: CASSMGGGPQHF. DNA for the CDR3: TGTGCCAGCAGCATGGGGGGTGGGCCCCAGCATTTT.

V gene TRBV6-2 or TRBV6-3 combines with J gene TRBJ2-2, with TRBD2 matching over 9 bases. Germline V gene data show CDR1 as MNHEY and CDR2 as SVGEGT. This CDR3 spans 15 amino acids. Trimming removed 5 bases from V and 2 bases from J; junction bases left unmatched: 3. CDR3 nucleotides: TGTGCCAGCAGTGGTAGCGGGGGAAACACCGGGGAGCTGTTTTTT. This translates into CASSGSGGNTGELFF.

The V call is TRBV19, the J call TRBJ2-7; no definite D call. Per germline, CDR1 LNHDA and CDR2 SQIVND (reference sequence). Trimming removed 5 bases at V and 9 bases at J, with 20 bases between. This CDR3 is built from 14 residues. Here the CDR3 DNA reads TGTGCCAGTAGTGTCGGTCCCTCCGGCCAGGCGCAGTACTTC. It specifies CASSVGPSGQAQYF.

The chain carries TRBV27 and TRBJ1-1, with D tentatively TRBD1 (5 bases). Germline values: CDR1 MNHEY, CDR2 SMNVEV (reference sequence). CDR3 length equals 14 residues. Trimming took 2 bases from V and 2 from J, leaving 9 bases between them. CDR3 in DNA: TGTGCCAGCAGTTTAAGTCAGGGAAACACTGAAGCTTTCTTT. Its protein product is CASSLSQGNTEAFF.

The rearrangement links TRBV12-3 or TRBV12-4 to TRBJ2-3, with D possibly being TRBD1 (6 bases). The V end lost 8 bases, the J end lost 4 bases, and 13 bases lay between the germline ends. The CDR3 totals 13 residues. The CDR3 sequence: CASGGRDADTQYF. CDR3 nucleotides: TGTGCCAGCGGGGGCAGGGATGCAGATACGCAGTATTTT.

This clone was observed a single time. V and J are TRBV7-7 and TRBJ2-2; TRBD2 matches 13 bases. The V gene's germline CDR1 is SSHAT and CDR2 FNYEAQ (reference sequence). The CDR3 sequence is 16 residues long. J was trimmed by 3 bases and V by 5 bases; bases with no gene match: 3. The CDR3 nucleotides are TGTGCCAGCAGCACTAGCGGGGGGGCCGACACCGGGGAGCTGTTTTTT. It translates to CASSTSGGADTGELFF.

This chain joins TRBV6-1 and TRBJ2-3; a weak D match, TRBD2 (6 bases). Per germline, CDR1 MNHNS and CDR2 SASEGT. With 2 bases removed from V and 1 base from J, the gap between germline ends came to 13 bases. This CDR3 has 16 residues. CDR3 DNA: TGTGCCAGCAGTGAAATAGGAGGGGTCGGCACAGATACGCAGTATTTT. The encoded protein is CASSEIGGVGTDTQYF.

The rearrangement links TRBV5-5 to TRBJ2-7; perhaps TRBD1 as D (6 bases). The CDR3 is 14 residues long. Germline CDR1 reads SGHKS; CDR2 reads YYEKEE (reference sequence). Deletions cut 1 base from V and 0 bases from J, with 8 bases between. In DNA form, the CDR3 reads TGTGCCAGCAGCTTGAGGGACAACTCCTACGAGCAGTACTTC. Translation: CASSLRDNSYEQYF.

The J gene is TRBJ2-4, the V gene TRBV10-3; the match to TRBD1 covers 7 bases. The V segment lost 7 bases and the J segment 3 bases; nucleotides outside the gene matches: 9. The CDR3 is 15 residues long. Germline CDR1 reads ENHRY; CDR2 reads SYGVKD. In nucleotides, the CDR3 is TGTGCCATCACCGGGGACAGTTACAACAAAAACATTCAGTACTTC. As protein: CAITGDSYNKNIQYF.

V and J are TRBV20-1 and TRBJ2-7, with 9 bases matching TRBD1. V lost 3 bases and J lost 5; bases outside the gene matches: 11. The CDR3 sequence is 15 residues long. The V gene's germline CDR1 is DFQATT and CDR2 SNEGSKA (reference sequence). The CDR3 nucleotides are TGCAGTGCTAGTCCTGCCGGACAGGGGTTTAACGAGCAGTACTTC. This encodes CSASPAGQGFNEQYF.

This clone was detected once. V is TRBV4-1 and J is TRBJ2-1; 7 bases are shared with TRBD1. J was trimmed by 5 bases and V by 4 bases; bases with no gene match: 8. The CDR3 has 15 residues. Germline-derived CDR1 and CDR2 are MGHRA and YSYEKL. The CDR3 loop is CASSLGTVSNNEQFF. In DNA, the CDR3 is TGCGCCAGCAGCCTTGGGACAGTTTCTAACAATGAGCAGTTCTTC.

The chain employs TRBV5-4 and TRBJ1-3; 7 positions match TRBD1. CDR1 and CDR2 from the germline V gene are SGHNT and YYREEE (reference sequence). The length of the CDR3 is 16 residues. V shed 2 bases, J shed 7 bases, and the junction held 12 bases outside the gene matches. This CDR3 is CASSLRGGTDFNTIYF. The CDR3 DNA follows: TGTGCCAGCAGCTTACGGGGGGGGACAGATTTTAACACCATATATTTT.

The chain employs TRBV5-1 and TRBJ2-5; 8 bases align to TRBD2. V lost 3 bases, J lost 3 bases, and 10 bases stayed unmatched. The CDR3 covers 16 residues. Germline values: CDR1 SGHRS, CDR2 YFSETQ. The CDR3: CASSSPGVRGEETQYF. CDR3 sequence (DNA): TGCGCCAGCAGCTCCCCCGGGGTGCGGGGGGAAGAGACCCAGTACTTC.

The chain links TRBV7-3 to TRBJ2-5; D possibly corresponds to TRBD2 (6 bases). The CDR3 totals 14 residues. Trimming left V 2 bases short and J 5 bases short, with 12 bases between. CDR1 and CDR2 from the germline V gene are SGHTA and FQGTGA. CDR3 in amino acids: CASSLLPGRETQYF. DNA for the CDR3: TGTGCCAGCAGCTTATTGCCAGGGAGGGAGACCCAGTACTTC.

This rearrangement joins TRBV6-6 to TRBJ2-7; 9 nucleotides agree with TRBD1. There are 15 residues in the CDR3. V shed 3 bases and J 6 bases; nucleotides not matched to a gene: 9. Germline V gene lookup returns CDR1 MNHNY and CDR2 SVGAGI (reference sequence). CDR3 in DNA: TGTGCCAGCAGTTATGAGGAGACAGGGGGTGTCGAGCAGTACTTC. Its protein product is CASSYEETGGVEQYF.

As DNA, the CDR3 is TGTGCCAGCAGCCCCCCGGGGAGTTTTGGCTACACCTTC. Protein product: CASSPPGSFGYTF. The chain is built from TRBV5-4 and TRBJ1-2; D ambiguous. The germline V gene has CDR1 SGHNT and CDR2 YYREEE (reference sequence). The V end lost 4 bases, the J end lost 7 bases, and 14 bases lay between the germline ends. This CDR3 has 13 residues.

The chain carries TRBV18 and TRBJ2-3, with 11 bases identical to TRBD1. CDR1 and CDR2 (germline): KGHSH, LQKENI. There are 16 residues in the CDR3. V lost 3 bases, J lost 1 base, and 3 bases stayed unmatched. The CDR3, as DNA: TGTGCCAGCTCACCCTCGGACAGGGGGCGCACAGATACGCAGTATTTT. It encodes CASSPSDRGRTDTQYF.

This chain joins TRBV6-5 and TRBJ2-7; 7 nucleotides align to TRBD1. V was clipped by 6 bases and J by 4 bases; unmatched bases: 3. Germline assignment: CDR1 MNHEY and CDR2 SVGAGI. The CDR3 covers 12 residues. CDR3 in amino acids: CASSSTGYEQYF. The CDR3 coding sequence is TGTGCCAGCAGCTCGACAGGGTACGAGCAGTACTTC.

The gene calls are TRBV5-6 and TRBJ1-6, with D unclear. Trimming took 5 bases from V and 7 from J, leaving 10 bases between them. From germline, CDR1 is SGHDT and CDR2 YYEEEE. The CDR3 consists of 13 residues. The CDR3 DNA reads as TGTGCCAGCAGAGGAGGAGGGAATTCACCCCTCCACTTT. It yields the protein CASRGGGNSPLHF.

The chain uses TRBV5-1 and TRBJ1-2; no clear D gene. Per the germline V gene, CDR1 is SGHRS and CDR2 is YFSETQ. The length of the CDR3 is 12 residues. V was clipped by 0 bases and J by 6 bases, with 6 bases between them. The CDR3 nucleotides are TGCGCCAGCAGCTTGGCGACAAATGGCTACACCTTC. It encodes CASSLATNGYTF.

The chain is built from TRBV6-5 and TRBJ2-7, with D possibly being TRBD2 (7 bases). V was clipped by 2 bases and J by 5 bases, with 16 bases between them. Per germline, CDR1 MNHEY and CDR2 SVGAGI. The CDR3 length is 15 residues. DNA for the CDR3: TGTGCCAGCAGTTACCCAGGGCCGGGGGGCAACGAGCAGTACTTC. As protein: CASSYPGPGGNEQYF.

This chain uses TRBV7-2 with TRBJ1-2; 7 bases fit TRBD1. CDR3 length equals 15 residues. V lost 6 bases to trimming and J lost 0 bases; unmatched junction nucleotides: 7. Germline values: CDR1 SGHTA, CDR2 FQGNSA. CDR3 amino acids: CASSSTGLANYGYTF. CDR3 DNA: TGTGCCAGCAGTTCGACAGGGCTAGCTAACTATGGCTACACCTTC.

This chain uses TRBV9 with TRBJ1-3; weak D call: TRBD1 (5 bases). Germline loops: CDR1 SGDLS, CDR2 YYNGEE. This CDR3 is 15 amino acids long. The ends were cut back, 3 bases at V and 4 bases at J, with 14 bases in the middle. Here the CDR3 reads CASSAGGYSGNTIYF. The CDR3 DNA reads as TGTGCCAGCAGCGCGGGGGGATACTCGGGAAACACCATATATTTT.

The chain combines TRBV19 with TRBJ1-3; D may be TRBD1 (5 bases). Germline CDR1 LNHDA, CDR2 SQIVND (reference sequence). The V and J ends lost 1 base and 0 bases respectively, with 10 bases between them. This CDR3 contains 16 residues. The CDR3 DNA is TGTGCCAGTAGTATAGTAGGACACCTCTCTGGAAACACCATATATTTT. This gives the protein CASSIVGHLSGNTIYF.